A selection of T cell receptor beta chains follows, all from one sample in a study of blood T cell repertoires in COVID-19. Profiled with immunoSEQ multiplex PCR; TCRdb holds only in-frame clones, not every one. The sample holds under 200,000 clones, 70% to 90% seen once. Sequencing was performed on peripheral blood. The receptors were sampled from a man aged 35 to 55 with active or convalescent COVID-19. Both conserved end residues are part of each CDR3. D genes are given only for firm matches. Clone size appears in some rows only: once, few, many, or a class for an expanded clone.

D: NA; V: TRBV20-1; size: NA; J: TRBJ1-3; DNA: TGCAGTGCTAGAGATCCGAACACCATATATTTT; CDR3: CSARDPNTIYF
D: NA; V: TRBV24-1; size: NA; J: TRBJ1-1; DNA: TGTGCCACCAGATTACATATGAACACTGAAGCTTTCTTT; CDR3: CATRLHMNTEAFF
D: NA; V: TRBV5-4; size: NA; J: TRBJ1-2; DNA: TGTGCCAGCAGCCTTAACTATGGCTACACCTTC; CDR3: CASSLNYGYTF
D: NA; V: TRBV30; size: once; J: TRBJ2-1; DNA: TGTGCCTGGAGGCTTGGAGGTGCGCGGTTGCAGTTCTTC; CDR3: CAWRLGGARLQFF
D: NA; V: TRBV13; size: NA; J: TRBJ2-5; DNA: TGTGCCAGCAGCTTCCGGGGGGCGGGAGAGACCCAGTACTTC; CDR3: CASSFRGAGETQYF
D: TRBD2; V: TRBV10-2; size: NA; J: TRBJ2-1; DNA: TGCGCCAGCAGGCTAGCGGGGGCCGGGAATGAGCAGTTCTTC; CDR3: CASRLAGAGNEQFF
D: TRBD1; V: TRBV7-8; size: NA; J: TRBJ2-2; DNA: TGTGCCAGCAGCCTATCAGGGGGCGCGTGGACCGGGGAGCTGTTTTTT; CDR3: CASSLSGGAWTGELFF
D: TRBD2; V: TRBV4-3; size: NA; J: TRBJ2-3; DNA: TGCGCCAGCAGCCAAGTGGCCTCTAGCGGGGGAACAGATACGCAGTATTTT; CDR3: CASSQVASSGGTDTQYF
D: TRBD1; V: TRBV6-5; size: NA; J: TRBJ1-6; DNA: TGTGCCAGCAGCCTGGGACAGGGAGGTTCACCCCTCCACTTT; CDR3: CASSLGQGGSPLHF
D: NA; V: TRBV30; size: NA; J: TRBJ1-3; DNA: TGTGCCTGGAGTGTAGGAGGGGGAAACACCATATATTTT; CDR3: CAWSVGGGNTIYF
D: TRBD1; V: TRBV6-2/TRBV6-3; size: NA; J: TRBJ2-7; DNA: TGTGCCAGCAGCCCCGGACAGGGGTTATCCTACGAGCAGTACTTC; CDR3: CASSPGQGLSYEQYF
D: NA; V: TRBV3-1/TRBV3-2; size: NA; J: TRBJ1-1; DNA: TGTGCCAGCGGACAGAGACACACTGAAGCTTTCTTT; CDR3: CASGQRHTEAFF
D: NA; V: TRBV7-9; size: NA; J: TRBJ2-2; DNA: TGTGCCAGCAGCAAAACGACAGGCCATGCGAACACCGGGGAGCTGTTTTTT; CDR3: CASSKTTGHANTGELFF
D: NA; V: TRBV6-5; size: NA; J: TRBJ1-6; DNA: TGTGCCAGCAGTTACGCAGGACGAGGGACACCCCTCCACTTT; CDR3: CASSYAGRGTPLHF
D: NA; V: TRBV3-1/TRBV3-2; size: NA; J: TRBJ1-5; DNA: TGTGCCAGCAGCCAAGATAATTTGCAGCGAGATCTCTATCAGCCCCAGCATTTT; CDR3: CASSQDNLQRDLYQPQHF
D: TRBD1; V: TRBV5-1; size: NA; J: TRBJ1-4; DNA: TGCGCCAGCAGCTTGTCCAGGGGGGCTAATGAAAAACTGTTTTTT; CDR3: CASSLSRGANEKLFF
D: TRBD1; V: TRBV2; size: NA; J: TRBJ2-3; DNA: TGTGCCAGCAGTCGGTGGGACAGGGGGCCGACAGATACGCAGTATTTT; CDR3: CASSRWDRGPTDTQYF
D: TRBD2; V: TRBV19; size: NA; J: TRBJ2-1; DNA: TGTGCCAGTAGTATAGACTTGACTAGCGGGGAGGCGGGGCAGTTCTTC; CDR3: CASSIDLTSGEAGQFF
D: TRBD1; V: TRBV5-1; size: NA; J: TRBJ2-7; DNA: TGCGCCAGCAGCCCGGGACAGGTCTCCTACGAGCAGTACTTC; CDR3: CASSPGQVSYEQYF
D: NA; V: TRBV9; size: NA; J: TRBJ1-2; DNA: TGTGCCAGCAGCGACGCGGGGCTAAAAGGCTACACCTTC; CDR3: CASSDAGLKGYTF